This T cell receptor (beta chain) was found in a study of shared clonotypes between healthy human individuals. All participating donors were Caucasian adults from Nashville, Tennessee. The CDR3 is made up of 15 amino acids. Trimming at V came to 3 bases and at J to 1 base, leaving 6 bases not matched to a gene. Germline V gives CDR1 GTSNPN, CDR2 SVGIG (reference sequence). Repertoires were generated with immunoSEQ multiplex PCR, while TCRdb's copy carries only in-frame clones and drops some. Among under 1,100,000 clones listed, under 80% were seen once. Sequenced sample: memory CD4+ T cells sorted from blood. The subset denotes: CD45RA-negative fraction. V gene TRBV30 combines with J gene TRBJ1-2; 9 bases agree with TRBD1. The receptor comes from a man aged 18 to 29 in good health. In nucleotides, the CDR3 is TGTGCCTGGAGGTTGGGGACAGGGAATAACTATGGCTACACCTTC. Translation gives CAWRLGTGNNYGYTF.